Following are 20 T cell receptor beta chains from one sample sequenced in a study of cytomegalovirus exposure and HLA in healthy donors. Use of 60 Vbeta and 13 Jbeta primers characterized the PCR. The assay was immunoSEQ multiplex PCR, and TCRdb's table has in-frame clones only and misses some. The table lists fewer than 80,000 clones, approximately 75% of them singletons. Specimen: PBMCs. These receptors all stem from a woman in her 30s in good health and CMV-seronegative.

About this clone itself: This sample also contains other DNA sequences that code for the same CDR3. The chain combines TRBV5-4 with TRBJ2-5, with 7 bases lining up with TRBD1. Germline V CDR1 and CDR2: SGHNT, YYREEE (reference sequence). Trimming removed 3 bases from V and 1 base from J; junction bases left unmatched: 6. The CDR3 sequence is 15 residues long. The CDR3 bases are TGTGCCAGCAGCTATCCGGGACAGACCCAAGAGACCCAGTACTTC. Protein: CASSYPGQTQETQYF.

CDR3 protein: CASSYEAGRVGDTQYF. In nucleotides, the CDR3 is TGTGCCAGCAGTTACGAGGCCGGGCGGGTCGGGGATACGCAGTATTTT. The chain links TRBV6-5 to TRBJ2-3; TRBD2 is a possible D gene (5 bases). Germline lookup yields CDR1 MNHEY and CDR2 SVGAGI. V gave up 2 bases and J gave up 6 bases, with 18 bases separating them. This CDR3 has 16 residues.

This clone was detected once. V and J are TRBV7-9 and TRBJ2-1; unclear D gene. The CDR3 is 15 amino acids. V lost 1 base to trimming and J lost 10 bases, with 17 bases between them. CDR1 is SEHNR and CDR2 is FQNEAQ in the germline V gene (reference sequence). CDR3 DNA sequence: TGTGCCAGCAGCTTAGGATCGCTAGTAAATCAGGAGCAGTTCTTC. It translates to CASSLGSLVNQEQFF.

The CDR3, as DNA: TGTGCCAGCAGCTTGGTTGGGGCGGGGGAGCTGTTTTTT. The encoded protein is CASSLVGAGELFF. The chain has TRBV5-4 and TRBJ2-2; D perhaps matches TRBD1 (5 bases). Germline V lookup: CDR1 SGHNT, CDR2 YYREEE (reference sequence). This CDR3 region has 13 residues. V was clipped by 0 bases and J by 8 bases, with 8 bases between them.

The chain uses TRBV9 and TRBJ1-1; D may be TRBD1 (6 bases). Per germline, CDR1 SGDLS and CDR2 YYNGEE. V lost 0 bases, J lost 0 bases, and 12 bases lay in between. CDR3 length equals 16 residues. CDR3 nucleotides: TGTGCCAGCAGCGTAGCCCCCGACAGGATGAACACTGAAGCTTTCTTT. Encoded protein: CASSVAPDRMNTEAFF.

The CDR3 spells CASSIGASGANVLTF. CDR3 nucleotide sequence: TGCGCCAGTAGTATAGGGGCCTCTGGGGCCAACGTCCTGACTTTC. The chain links TRBV5-1 to TRBJ2-6, with D possibly matching TRBD1 (5 bases). CDR1 SGHRS and CDR2 YFSETQ come from the germline V gene. CDR3 length equals 15 residues. Trimming removed 8 bases at V and 0 bases at J, with 12 bases between.

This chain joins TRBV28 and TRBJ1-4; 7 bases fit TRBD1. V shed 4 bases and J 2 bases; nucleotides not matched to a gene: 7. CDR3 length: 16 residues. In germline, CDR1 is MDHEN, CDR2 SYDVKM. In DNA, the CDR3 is TGTGCCAGCAGTTCCCCTCTGACAGGGACTAATGAAAAACTGTTTTTT. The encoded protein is CASSSPLTGTNEKLFF.

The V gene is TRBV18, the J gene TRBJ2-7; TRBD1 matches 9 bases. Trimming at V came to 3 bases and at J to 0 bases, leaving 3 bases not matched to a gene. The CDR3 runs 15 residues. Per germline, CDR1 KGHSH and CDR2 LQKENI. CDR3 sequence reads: CASSPGTGSSYEQYF. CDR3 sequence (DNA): TGTGCCAGCTCACCCGGGACAGGGAGCTCCTACGAGCAGTACTTC.

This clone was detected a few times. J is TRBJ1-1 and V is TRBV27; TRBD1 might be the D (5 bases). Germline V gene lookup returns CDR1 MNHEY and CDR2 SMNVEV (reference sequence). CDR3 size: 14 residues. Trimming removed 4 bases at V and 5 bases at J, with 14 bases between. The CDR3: CASSSTGGRTEAFF. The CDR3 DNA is TGTGCCAGCAGTTCCACGGGGGGAAGGACTGAAGCTTTCTTT.

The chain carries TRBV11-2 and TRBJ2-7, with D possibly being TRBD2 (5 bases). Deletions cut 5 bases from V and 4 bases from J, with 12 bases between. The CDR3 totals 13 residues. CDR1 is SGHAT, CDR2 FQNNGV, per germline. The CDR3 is CASSPGVPYEQYV. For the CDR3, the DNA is TGTGCCAGCAGCCCCGGGGTCCCTTACGAGCAGTACGTC.

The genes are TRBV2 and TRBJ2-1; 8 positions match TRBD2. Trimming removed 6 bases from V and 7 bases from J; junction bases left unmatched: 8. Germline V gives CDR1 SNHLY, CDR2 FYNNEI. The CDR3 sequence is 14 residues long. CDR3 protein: CASRERESTNEQFF. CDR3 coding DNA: TGTGCCAGCAGAGAGCGGGAGAGTACGAATGAGCAGTTCTTC.

CDR3 sequence (DNA): TGTGCCAGCAGTTTTAGGCTAGCGGGCCTCACTGAGCAGTTCTTC. It encodes CASSFRLAGLTEQFF. The chain combines TRBV27 with TRBJ2-1; TRBD2 matches at 8 bases. Germline loops: CDR1 MNHEY, CDR2 SMNVEV (reference sequence). The J segment lost 9 bases and the V segment lost 3 bases, leaving 10 bases of the junction unmatched. This CDR3 is 15 amino acids long.

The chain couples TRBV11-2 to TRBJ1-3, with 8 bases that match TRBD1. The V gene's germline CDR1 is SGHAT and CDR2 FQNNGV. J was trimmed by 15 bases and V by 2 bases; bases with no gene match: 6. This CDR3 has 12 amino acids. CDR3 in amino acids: CASSLIQGDPYF. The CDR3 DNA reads TGTGCCAGCAGCTTAATACAGGGGGACCCATATTTT.

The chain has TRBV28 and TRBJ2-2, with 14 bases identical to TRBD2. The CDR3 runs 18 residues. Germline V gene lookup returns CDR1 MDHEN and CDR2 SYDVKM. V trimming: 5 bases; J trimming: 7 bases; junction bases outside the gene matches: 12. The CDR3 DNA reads TGTGCCAGCAGTCCGGGACTAGCGGGAGTGGGAGCGAACGGGGAGCTGTTTTTT. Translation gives CASSPGLAGVGANGELFF.

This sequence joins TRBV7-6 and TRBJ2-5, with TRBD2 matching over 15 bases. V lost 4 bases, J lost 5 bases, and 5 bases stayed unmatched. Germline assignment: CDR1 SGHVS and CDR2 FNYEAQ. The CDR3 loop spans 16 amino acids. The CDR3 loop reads CASSSGLAGGPETQYF. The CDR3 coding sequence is TGTGCCAGCAGCTCTGGACTAGCGGGAGGGCCGGAGACCCAGTACTTC.

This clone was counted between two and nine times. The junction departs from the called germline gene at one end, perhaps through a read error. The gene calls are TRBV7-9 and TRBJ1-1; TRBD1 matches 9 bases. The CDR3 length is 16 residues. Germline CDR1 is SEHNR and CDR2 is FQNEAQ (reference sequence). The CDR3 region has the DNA TGTTCCAGCAGCTTAGTCGGACAGGGGACACTCACTGAAGCTTTCTTT. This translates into CSSSLVGQGTLTEAFF.

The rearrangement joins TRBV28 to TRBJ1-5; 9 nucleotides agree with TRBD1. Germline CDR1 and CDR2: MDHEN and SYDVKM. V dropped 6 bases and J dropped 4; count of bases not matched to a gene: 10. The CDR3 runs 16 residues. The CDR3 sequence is CASRLRTGTGNQPQHF. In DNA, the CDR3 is TGTGCCAGCAGACTCAGAACCGGGACAGGGAATCAGCCCCAGCATTTT.

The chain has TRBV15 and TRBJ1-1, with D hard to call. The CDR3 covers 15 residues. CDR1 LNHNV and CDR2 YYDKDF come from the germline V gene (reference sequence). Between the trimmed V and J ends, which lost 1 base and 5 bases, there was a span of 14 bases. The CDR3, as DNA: TGTGCCACCAGCAGAGGACGGAGTCCGGGGACTGAAGCTTTCTTT. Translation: CATSRGRSPGTEAFF. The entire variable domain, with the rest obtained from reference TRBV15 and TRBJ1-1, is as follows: DAMVIQNPRYQVTQFGKPVTLSCSQTLNHNVMYWYQQKSSQAPKLLFHYYDKDFNNEADTPDNFQSRRPNTSFCFLDIRSPGLGDTAMYLCATSRGRSPGTEAFFGQGTRLTVV.

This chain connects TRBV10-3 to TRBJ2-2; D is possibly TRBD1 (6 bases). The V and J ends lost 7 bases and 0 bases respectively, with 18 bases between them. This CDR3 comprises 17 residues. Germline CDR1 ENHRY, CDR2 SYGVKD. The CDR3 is CAINIGGGPANTGELFF. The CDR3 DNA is TGTGCCATCAATATAGGGGGTGGGCCAGCGAACACCGGGGAGCTGTTTTTT.

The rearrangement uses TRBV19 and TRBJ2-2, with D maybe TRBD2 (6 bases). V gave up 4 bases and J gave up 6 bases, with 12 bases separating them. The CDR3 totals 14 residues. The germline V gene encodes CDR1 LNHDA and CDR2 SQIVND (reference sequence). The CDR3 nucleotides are TGTGCCAGTAGTACCGGGGAGGCAGCCGGGGAGCTGTTTTTT. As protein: CASSTGEAAGELFF.